This passage covers 5 T cell receptor beta chains from one sample sequenced in a study of T cells in Graves' hyperthyroidism and ophthalmopathy. Using RNA transcripts as the source, TCR beta CDR3 regions were amplified. HTBI primers were employed in a first-round RT-PCR of the TCR CDR3. TCRdb used MiXCR to reprocess the multiplex PCR reads, holding one entry per CDR3 protein. The table shows over 700,000 distinct CDR3 sequences, with roughly 20% occurring only once. The specimen was blood. The source is a woman in her fifties or sixties with Graves' hyperthyroidism that later progressed to Graves' ophthalmopathy.

V is TRBV11-3 and J is TRBJ1-5; D is unresolved. Germline values: CDR1 SGHNT, CDR2 YENEEA. V dropped 0 bases and J dropped 5 bases, with 11 bases sitting between them. This CDR3 has 15 amino acids. The CDR3 region has the DNA TGTGCCAGCAGCTTAGAATTCGGGCCCCATCAGCCCCAGCATTTT. Its protein product is CASSLEFGPHQPQHF.

This clonotype was observed a few times. The rearrangement links TRBV7-9 to TRBJ2-7, with a possible D match to TRBD1 (6 bases). CDR3 size: 16 residues. Germline assignment: CDR1 SEHNR and CDR2 FQNEAQ (reference sequence). The V end was cut by 6 bases, the J end by 4 bases, with 22 bases between. The CDR3 spells CASSYENRDNPYEQYF. The CDR3 bases are TGTGCCAGCAGTTACGAGAACCGGGACAATCCGTACGAGCAGTACTTC.

CDR3: CASSSRGKGQFF. The CDR3 DNA follows: TGTGCCAGCAGCTCCCGAGGGAAAGGACAGTTCTTC. The V and J genes are TRBV12-3 or TRBV12-4 and TRBJ2-1; tentative D call: TRBD2 (5 bases). Trimming removed 6 bases at V and 13 bases at J, with 16 bases between. The CDR3 is made up of 12 amino acids.

The chain employs TRBV29-1 and TRBJ1-2; D unclear. V was trimmed by 6 bases and J by 3 bases, leaving 8 bases between them. The CDR3 is made up of 11 amino acids. The germline gives CDR1 SQVTM, CDR2 ANQGSEA. The CDR3 bases are TGCAGCGTCACGAGGGACTATGGCTACACCTTC. It is translated as CSVTRDYGYTF.

The CDR3 DNA reads TGTGCCAGCAGTCGGGCCGGGACATCGCTCGGGTACAATGAGCAGTTCTTC. It translates to CASSRAGTSLGYNEQFF. The chain recombines TRBV12-3 or TRBV12-4 with TRBJ2-1; TRBD1 might be the D (6 bases). The CDR3 runs 17 residues. The V end lost 5 bases, the J end lost 4 bases, and 21 bases lay between the germline ends.